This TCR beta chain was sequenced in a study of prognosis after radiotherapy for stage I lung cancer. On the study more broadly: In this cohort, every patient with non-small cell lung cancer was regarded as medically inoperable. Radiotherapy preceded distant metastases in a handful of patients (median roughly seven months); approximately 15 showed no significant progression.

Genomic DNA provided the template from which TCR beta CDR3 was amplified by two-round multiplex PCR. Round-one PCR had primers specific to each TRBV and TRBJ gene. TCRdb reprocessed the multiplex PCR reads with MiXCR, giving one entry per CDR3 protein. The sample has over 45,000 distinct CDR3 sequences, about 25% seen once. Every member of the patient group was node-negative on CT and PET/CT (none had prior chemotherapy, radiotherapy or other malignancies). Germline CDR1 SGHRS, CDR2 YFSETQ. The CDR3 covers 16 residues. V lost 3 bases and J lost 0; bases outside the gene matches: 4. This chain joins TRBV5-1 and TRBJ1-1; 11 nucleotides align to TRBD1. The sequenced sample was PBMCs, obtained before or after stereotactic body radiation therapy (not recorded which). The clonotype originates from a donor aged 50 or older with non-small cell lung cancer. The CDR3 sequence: CASSSGTGGMNTEAFF. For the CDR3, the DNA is TGCGCCAGCAGCTCCGGGACAGGGGGTATGAACACTGAAGCTTTCTTT.